The 19 T cell receptor beta chains presented below share a single source sample, sequenced in a study of blood T cells in healthy people across ages. For the second PCR, which ran for about 7 to 11 cycles, a sample-barcoded 5' primer and a J-beta primer mix were used. TCRdb recomputed calls from the 5' RACE reads with MiXCR, one row per CDR3 protein. This sample has 700,000 or so distinct CDR3 sequences, with about 20% found just once. Sequencing used blood. The receptor source for this set is a man aged 65 to 85 in good health.

There are a few counts of this clonotype. The chain links TRBV7-9 to TRBJ2-3; D is unresolved. In germline, CDR1 is SEHNR, CDR2 FQNEAQ (reference sequence). Trimming cost V 4 bases and J 2 bases, with 25 bases left between them. The CDR3 contains 19 residues. The CDR3 nucleotides are TGTGCCAGCAGCTCCCCCGGCTGGCAGCGAACCGAGATCACAGATACGCAGTATTTT. It encodes CASSSPGWQRTEITDTQYF.

In this sample, this clonotype turned up many times. The genes are TRBV18 and TRBJ1-1; the D is unclear. Trimming stripped 1 base from V and 10 bases from J, with 13 bases between. The CDR3 is made up of 13 amino acids. Germline V gene lookup returns CDR1 KGHSH and CDR2 LQKENI. This chain's CDR3 is CASSPQIGPAAFF. The CDR3, as DNA: TGTGCCAGCTCACCACAGATAGGGCCAGCAGCTTTCTTT.

This clonotype was observed a handful of times. The V gene is TRBV6-5, the J gene TRBJ2-3; D possibly uses TRBD1 or TRBD2 (5 bases each). The CDR3 loop spans 12 amino acids. Germline CDR1 and CDR2: MNHEY and SVGAGI. The ends were cut back, 5 bases at V and 4 bases at J, with 7 bases in the middle. CDR3 DNA: TGTGCCAGCAGTCGGGGCCCAGATACGCAGTATTTT. This codes for CASSRGPDTQYF.

The chain has TRBV7-9 and TRBJ1-3, with unresolved D. The CDR3 consists of 17 residues. CDR1 is SEHNR and CDR2 is FQNEAQ in the germline V gene (reference sequence). Trimming left V 1 base short and J 6 bases short, with 19 bases between. The CDR3 sequence is CASSLVWTPETENTIYF. In DNA, the CDR3 is TGTGCCAGCAGCTTAGTGTGGACTCCGGAGACGGAAAACACCATATATTTT. Filled out from reference TRBV7-9 and TRBJ1-3, the complete variable domain reads DTGVSQNPRHKITKRGQNVTFRCDPISEHNRLYWYRQTLGQGPEFLTYFQNEAQLEKSRLLSDRFSAERPKGSFSTLEIQRTEQGDSAMYLCASSLVWTPETENTIYFGEGSWLTVV.

This clonotype was seen a few times. This chain uses TRBV12-3 or TRBV12-4 with TRBJ1-5; D gene ambiguous. CDR3 length: 14 amino acids. V was trimmed by 8 bases and J by 1 base, leaving 12 bases between them. The CDR3 bases are TGTGCCAGCGGCACCCCAGGAAGCAATCAGCCCCAGCATTTT. Translated, it gives CASGTPGSNQPQHF.

The chain couples TRBV4-2 to TRBJ1-2, with D unclear. Germline V gene sequence: CDR1 LGHNA, CDR2 YNFKEQ. The CDR3 runs 15 residues. V was trimmed by 0 bases and J by 8 bases, leaving 16 bases between them. The CDR3 is CASSQEERRFGGYTF. The CDR3 DNA reads TGTGCCAGCAGCCAAGAGGAACGCAGGTTTGGAGGCTACACCTTC.

The V call is TRBV20-1, the J call TRBJ1-2, with 7 bases that match TRBD1. Losses at the gene ends were 5 bases for V and 5 bases for J; bases not matched to a gene: 11. Germline-derived CDR1 and CDR2 are DFQATT and SNEGSKA (reference sequence). The CDR3 extends over 14 amino acids. The CDR3 region has the DNA TGCAGTGCTTCCCACAGGGGAGAATGGTATGGCTACACCTTC. Its translation: CSASHRGEWYGYTF.

This rearrangement joins TRBV28 to TRBJ2-7; possibly TRBD2 for D (6 bases). The CDR3 consists of 15 residues. Per germline, CDR1 MDHEN and CDR2 SYDVKM. Trimming cost V 3 bases and J 3 bases, with 15 bases left between them. Written as DNA, the CDR3 is TGTGCCAGCAGTTTTCTGGGACTGAGGGACTACGAGCAGTACTTC. Encoded protein: CASSFLGLRDYEQYF.

This chain uses TRBV7-6 with TRBJ2-7; the D gene is possibly TRBD2 (6 bases). CDR3 length equals 13 residues. V shed 5 bases and J shed 1 base, with 9 bases lying between them. Looked up from germline, CDR1 is SGHVS and CDR2 is FNYEAQ. The CDR3 loop is CASSETRSYEQYF. CDR3 nucleotide sequence: TGTGCCAGCAGCGAGACTAGGTCCTACGAGCAGTACTTC.

This clonotype was counted only a few times. The genes are TRBV10-3 and TRBJ1-3; possibly TRBD1 for D (6 bases). The CDR3 runs to 16 residues. Germline CDR1 and CDR2: ENHRY and SYGVKD. Trimming removed 6 bases from V and 0 bases from J, with 15 bases in between. This chain's CDR3 is CAIRGQEGDSGNTIYF. In DNA, the CDR3 is TGTGCCATCAGGGGTCAGGAGGGGGACTCTGGAAACACCATATATTTT.

The sample holds many counts of this clonotype. The V and J genes are TRBV12-3 or TRBV12-4 and TRBJ2-1; 8 bases are a match to TRBD2. The CDR3 is 15 residues long. After removal of 1 base from V and 5 bases from J, the junction contained 4 bases not matched to a gene. Here the CDR3 reads CASSLVAGGHNEQFF. CDR3 DNA sequence: TGTGCCAGCAGTTTAGTCGCGGGAGGTCACAATGAGCAGTTCTTC.

The genes are TRBV12-3 or TRBV12-4 and TRBJ2-1, with D unresolved. V gave up 2 bases and J gave up 0 bases, with 8 bases separating them. The CDR3 is 15 amino acids. The CDR3 is CASSLYRISYNEQFF. CDR3 nucleotides: TGTGCCAGCAGTTTATATCGGATCTCCTACAATGAGCAGTTCTTC.

Note on this clonotype: One end of the junction fails to match germline, which may point to a read error. The V and J genes are TRBV12-3 or TRBV12-4 and TRBJ2-3, with 10 bases lining up with TRBD2. This CDR3 is 15 amino acids long. In nucleotides, the CDR3 is TGTGCCAGCAGTCTTACTAGCGGGGCGACAGATATGCAGTATTTT. Its protein product is CASSLTSGATDMQYF.

The chain is built from TRBV29-1 and TRBJ1-1, with D unclear. Per the germline V gene, CDR1 is SQVTM and CDR2 is ANQGSEA. The CDR3 is made up of 13 amino acids. Trimming pared 3 bases from V and 2 bases from J, leaving 10 bases between. The CDR3 region is CSVEGRQNTEAFF. The DNA for the CDR3 is TGCAGCGTTGAGGGCAGACAAAACACTGAAGCTTTCTTT.

This clonotype has only a few counts. The chain's CDR3 is CASSLDIGETQYF. CDR3 in DNA: TGTGCCAGCAGCTTAGACATCGGAGAGACCCAGTACTTC. J is TRBJ2-5 and V is TRBV7-7; D ambiguous. The CDR3 totals 13 residues. CDR1 and CDR2 (germline): SSHAT, FNYEAQ (reference sequence). Trimming removed 1 base from V and 4 bases from J, with 7 bases in between.

This clonotype was detected only a few times. V gene TRBV12-3 or TRBV12-4 combines with J gene TRBJ1-2; tentatively, D is TRBD1 (5 bases). The CDR3 is 14 amino acids. The V end lost 8 bases, the J end lost 2 bases, and 15 bases lay between the germline ends. The CDR3 here is CASSPGRVNYGYTF. CDR3 in DNA: TGTGCCAGCTCCCCGGGACGTGTAAACTATGGCTACACCTTC.

This clonotype was counted only a few times. The chain joins TRBV20-1 to TRBJ1-2; D ambiguous. The CDR3 length is 13 residues. CDR1 is DFQATT, CDR2 SNEGSKA, per germline (reference sequence). Trimming removed 5 bases at V and 5 bases at J, with 15 bases between. For the CDR3, the DNA is TGCAGTGCTTCAACTCAGGAGGAATATGGCTACACCTTC. Translating gives CSASTQEEYGYTF.

This clonotype was counted a few times. The genes are TRBV5-1 and TRBJ2-4; 13 nucleotides match TRBD2. The ends lost 4 bases at V and 3 bases at J; junction bases unmatched: 10. This CDR3 has 18 residues. CDR1 and CDR2 (germline): SGHRS, YFSETQ. CDR3 DNA: TGCGCCAGCAGCCAGGGACTAGCGGGGACGGGTGACAAAAACATTCAGTACTTC. It codes for CASSQGLAGTGDKNIQYF. Looking up the rest from reference TRBV5-1 and TRBJ2-4 gives the full variable domain: KAGVTQTPRYLIKTRGQQVTLSCSPISGHRSVSWYQQTPGQGLQFLFEYFSETQRNKGNFPGRFSGRQFSNSRSEMNVSTLELGDSALYLCASSQGLAGTGDKNIQYFGAGTRLSVL.

This clonotype was detected only a few times. The chain carries TRBV3-1 and TRBJ2-3, with D maybe TRBD2 (6 bases). Trimming left V 3 bases short and J 12 bases short, with 10 bases between. The CDR3 length is 11 residues. Germline V CDR1 and CDR2: LGHDT, YNNKEL (reference sequence). This chain's CDR3 is CASSQGTPQYF. The DNA of the CDR3 is TGTGCCAGCAGCCAGGGGACTCCCCAGTATTTT.